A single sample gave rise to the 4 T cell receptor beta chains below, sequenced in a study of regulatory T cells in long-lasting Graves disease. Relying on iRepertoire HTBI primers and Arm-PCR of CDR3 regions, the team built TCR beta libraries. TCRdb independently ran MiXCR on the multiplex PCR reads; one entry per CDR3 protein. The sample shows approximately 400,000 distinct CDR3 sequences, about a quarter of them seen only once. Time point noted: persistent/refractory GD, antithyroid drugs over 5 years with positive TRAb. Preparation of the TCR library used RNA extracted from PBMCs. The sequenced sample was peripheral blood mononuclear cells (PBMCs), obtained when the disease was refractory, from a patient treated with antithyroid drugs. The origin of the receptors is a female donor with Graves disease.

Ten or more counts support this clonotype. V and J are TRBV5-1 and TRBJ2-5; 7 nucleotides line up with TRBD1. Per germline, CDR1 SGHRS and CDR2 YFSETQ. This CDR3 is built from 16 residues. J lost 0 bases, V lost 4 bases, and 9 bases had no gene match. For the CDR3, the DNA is TGCGCCAGCAGCAAATCCGGGACAGCGTACCAAGAGACCCAGTACTTC. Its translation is CASSKSGTAYQETQYF.

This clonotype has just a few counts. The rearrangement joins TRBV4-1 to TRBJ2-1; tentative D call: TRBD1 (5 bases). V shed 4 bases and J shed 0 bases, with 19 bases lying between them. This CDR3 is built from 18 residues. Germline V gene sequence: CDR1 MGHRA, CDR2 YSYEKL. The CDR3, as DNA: TGCGCCAGCAGCCTAGAAACTCAGGGATTAGGCTCCTACAATGAGCAGTTCTTC. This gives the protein CASSLETQGLGSYNEQFF.

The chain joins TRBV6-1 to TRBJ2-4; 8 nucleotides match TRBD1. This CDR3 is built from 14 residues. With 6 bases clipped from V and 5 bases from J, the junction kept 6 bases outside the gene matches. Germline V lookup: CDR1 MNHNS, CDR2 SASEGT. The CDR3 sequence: CASRKTGAQNIQYF. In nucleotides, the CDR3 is TGTGCCAGCAGGAAGACAGGGGCTCAAAACATTCAGTACTTC.

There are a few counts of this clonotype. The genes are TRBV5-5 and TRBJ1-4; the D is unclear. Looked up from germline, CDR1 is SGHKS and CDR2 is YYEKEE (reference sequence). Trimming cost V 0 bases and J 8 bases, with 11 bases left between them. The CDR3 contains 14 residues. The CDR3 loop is CASSLGFDGEKLFF. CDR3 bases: TGTGCCAGCAGCTTGGGTTTCGATGGGGAAAAACTGTTTTTT.